The 27 T cell receptor beta chains below come from one sample, sequenced in a study of CD8 T cells in Susac syndrome. After extraction with the RNeasy kit, 0.5 to 1 ug of the RNA was reverse transcribed using random hexamers. TCRdb reprocessed the immunoSEQ multiplex PCR reads via MiXCR and lists one record per CDR3 protein. The repertoire holds 190,000 or so distinct CDR3 sequences, with 95% as singletons. The sequenced sample consisted of CD4+ T cells from PBMCs. These receptors all stem from a human donor with multiple sclerosis.

V usage is TRBV3-1 and J usage is TRBJ2-5; TRBD1 aligns across 9 bases. The CDR3 covers 15 residues. Germline trimming cut 3 bases from V and 3 bases from J; bases unmatched to any gene: 5. Germline CDR1 reads LGHDT; CDR2 reads YNNKEL (reference sequence). The chain's CDR3 is CASSQGRTGEETQYF. CDR3 DNA: TGTGCCAGCAGCCAGGGACGGACAGGGGAAGAGACCCAGTACTTC.

The chain has TRBV19 and TRBJ1-5; D might be TRBD1 (5 bases). The CDR3 is 15 residues long. Germline V gives CDR1 LNHDA, CDR2 SQIVND (reference sequence). Deletions cut 3 bases from V and 3 bases from J, with 12 bases between. CDR3 sequence: CASSIRDEYNQPQHF. The CDR3 DNA follows: TGTGCCAGTAGTATTCGGGACGAATACAATCAGCCCCAGCATTTT.

The J gene is TRBJ2-1, the V gene TRBV29-1; 7 bases are a match to TRBD2. The CDR3 is 13 residues long. Germline CDR1 SQVTM, CDR2 ANQGSEA. Germline trimming cut 4 bases from V and 6 bases from J; bases unmatched to any gene: 6. The CDR3 DNA sequence: TGCAGCGTTGGCGGGGGAGCCGTCAATGAGCAGTTCTTC. Its translation: CSVGGGAVNEQFF.

This chain connects TRBV7-2 to TRBJ2-3, with TRBD1 matching 8 bases. The CDR3 consists of 14 residues. J gave up 6 bases and V 5 bases, and 7 bases lay outside the gene matches. Germline loops: CDR1 SGHTA, CDR2 FQGNSA. As DNA, the CDR3 is TGTGCCAGCAGCAGGGGGACAGGAACGGATACGCAGTATTTT. Protein sequence: CASSRGTGTDTQYF.

The chain has TRBV29-1 and TRBJ1-1; a possible D gene is TRBD1 (5 bases). Trimming took off 6 bases at V and 0 bases at J, with 11 bases between the two ends. The CDR3 is made up of 13 amino acids. Per the germline V gene, CDR1 is SQVTM and CDR2 is ANQGSEA. CDR3 residues: CSVARDLNTEAFF. Written as DNA, the CDR3 is TGCAGCGTCGCCCGGGACTTGAACACTGAAGCTTTCTTT. The whole variable domain, filled in from reference TRBV29-1 and TRBJ1-1, reads SAVISQKPSRDICQRGTSLTIQCQVDSQVTMMFWYRQQPGQSLTLIATANQGSEATYESGFVIDKFPISRPNLTFSTLTVSNMSPEDSSIYLCSVARDLNTEAFFGQGTRLTVV.

V usage is TRBV9 and J usage is TRBJ2-3, with 9 bases fitting TRBD2. CDR3 length equals 16 residues. CDR1 is SGDLS and CDR2 is YYNGEE in the germline V gene. Trimming cost V 0 bases and J 0 bases; bases outside gene matches: 2. The CDR3 nucleotides read TGTGCCAGCAGCGTAGGAGCGGGGGGAAGCACAGATACGCAGTATTTT. Amino acid sequence: CASSVGAGGSTDTQYF.

J is TRBJ2-5 and V is TRBV30; a weak D match, TRBD2 (5 bases). The length of the CDR3 is 15 residues. Per germline, CDR1 GTSNPN and CDR2 SVGIG (reference sequence). The germline V and J ends were trimmed by 4 bases and 4 bases, with 19 bases remaining between them. DNA of the CDR3: TGTGCCTGGAACTCGGGGTACATGTCGGGAGAGACCCAGTACTTC. It specifies CAWNSGYMSGETQYF.

J is TRBJ1-2 and V is TRBV15; the D gene is possibly TRBD1 (6 bases). Looked up from germline, CDR1 is LNHNV and CDR2 is YYDKDF (reference sequence). CDR3 length: 15 amino acids. The V gene lost 3 bases and the J gene lost 1 base, with 12 bases spanning the gap. The CDR3 DNA follows: TGTGCCACCAGCAGCTTCGACAGGAGTAACTATGGCTACACCTTC. Its translation: CATSSFDRSNYGYTF.

The CDR3 region is CSVEEAGHEAFF. CDR3 in DNA: TGCAGCGTTGAAGAGGCAGGACATGAAGCTTTCTTT. This chain uses TRBV29-1 with TRBJ1-1; possible D gene TRBD1, 5 bases. The CDR3 is 12 residues long. CDR1 is SQVTM and CDR2 is ANQGSEA in the germline V gene. Deletions cut 0 bases from V and 7 bases from J, with 9 bases between. The entire variable domain, with the rest obtained from reference TRBV29-1 and TRBJ1-1, is as follows: SAVISQKPSRDICQRGTSLTIQCQVDSQVTMMFWYRQQPGQSLTLIATANQGSEATYESGFVIDKFPISRPNLTFSTLTVSNMSPEDSSIYLCSVEEAGHEAFFGQGTRLTVV.

The rearrangement links TRBV20-1 to TRBJ1-5; 9 bases map to TRBD1. CDR1 is DFQATT and CDR2 is SNEGSKA in the germline V gene (reference sequence). CDR3 length: 17 amino acids. The junction had 11 bases not matched to a gene; V was cut back by 0 bases and J by 5 bases. The CDR3 spells CSAREGTGQVGDQPQHF. DNA of the CDR3: TGCAGTGCTAGAGAGGGGACAGGGCAAGTGGGCGATCAGCCCCAGCATTTT.

The chain links TRBV20-1 to TRBJ1-2; weak D call: TRBD1 (5 bases). This CDR3 spans 13 amino acids. The V end was cut by 6 bases, the J end by 4 bases, with 15 bases between. CDR1 DFQATT and CDR2 SNEGSKA come from the germline V gene (reference sequence). The CDR3 sequence: CSAPGPGGYGYTF. The CDR3 nucleotides read TGCAGTGCCCCGGGGCCCGGCGGCTATGGCTACACCTTC.

This rearrangement joins TRBV18 to TRBJ1-1, with TRBD1 matching 9 bases. After removal of 4 bases from V and 6 bases from J, the junction contained 3 bases not matched to a gene. Looked up from germline, CDR1 is KGHSH and CDR2 is LQKENI. This CDR3 is built from 13 residues. The CDR3 bases are TGTGCCAGCTCACGGGACAGGGCGGCTGAAGCTTTCTTT. Encoded protein: CASSRDRAAEAFF.

The chain combines TRBV30 with TRBJ1-6, with D hard to call. Germline CDR1 is GTSNPN and CDR2 is SVGIG (reference sequence). The CDR3 loop spans 12 amino acids. Trimming took off 0 bases at V and 15 bases at J, with 12 bases between the two ends. The CDR3 here is CAWSVVPDVLHF. The CDR3, as DNA: TGTGCCTGGAGTGTCGTCCCGGATGTCCTCCACTTT.

This clonotype was seen only once. This chain connects TRBV7-3 to TRBJ2-7; TRBD2 might be the D (5 bases). V lost 4 bases and J lost 7, with 20 bases in between. CDR1 is SGHTA, CDR2 FQGTGA, per germline. The CDR3 spans 15 residues. The chain's CDR3 is CASSSSPGTNLEQYF. The CDR3 DNA follows: TGTGCCAGCAGCTCATCCCCGGGAACAAACCTAGAGCAGTACTTC. The complete variable domain, with remaining parts taken from reference TRBV7-3 and TRBJ2-7, reads GAGVSQTPSNKVTEKGKYVELRCDPISGHTALYWYRQSLGQGPEFLIYFQGTGAADDSGLPNDRFFAVRPEGSVSTLKIQRTERGDSAVYLCASSSSPGTNLEQYFGPGTRLTVT.

The chain uses TRBV29-1 and TRBJ1-1; D call uncertain. V was shortened by 2 bases and J by 4 bases, with 11 bases between the two germline ends. Germline assignment: CDR1 SQVTM and CDR2 ANQGSEA. The length of the CDR3 is 13 residues. The CDR3 here is CSVERYTGTEAFF. CDR3 in DNA: TGCAGCGTTGAACGCTATACGGGCACTGAAGCTTTCTTT. Drawing the rest from reference TRBV29-1 and TRBJ1-1, the complete variable domain is SAVISQKPSRDICQRGTSLTIQCQVDSQVTMMFWYRQQPGQSLTLIATANQGSEATYESGFVIDKFPISRPNLTFSTLTVSNMSPEDSSIYLCSVERYTGTEAFFGQGTRLTVV.

V and J are TRBV29-1 and TRBJ1-2; TRBD1 aligns across 10 bases. This CDR3 has 15 amino acids. CDR1 and CDR2 (germline): SQVTM, ANQGSEA. V trimming: 6 bases; J trimming: 0 bases; junction bases outside the gene matches: 7. In DNA, the CDR3 is TGCAGCGTGCCAGTCGGGACAGGGGCTAACTATGGCTACACCTTC. Its protein product is CSVPVGTGANYGYTF.

The V call is TRBV20-1, the J call TRBJ1-1, with D tentatively TRBD1 (5 bases). The ends were cut back, 1 base at V and 7 bases at J, with 13 bases in the middle. The germline gives CDR1 DFQATT, CDR2 SNEGSKA (reference sequence). The CDR3 has 13 amino acids. In nucleotides, the CDR3 is TGCAGTGCTAGAGTAGGGGCCCTCGTTGAAGCTTTCTTT. Translated, it gives CSARVGALVEAFF.

The rearrangement links TRBV20-1 to TRBJ2-7; D unresolved. CDR3 length: 15 amino acids. The ends were cut back, 3 bases at V and 3 bases at J, with 18 bases in the middle. CDR1 is DFQATT, CDR2 SNEGSKA, per germline (reference sequence). CDR3 sequence reads: CSASVGVGGLYEQYV. In DNA, the CDR3 is TGCAGTGCTAGTGTCGGTGTAGGCGGTCTCTACGAGCAGTACGTC.

This clonotype was counted once. The gene calls are TRBV7-9 and TRBJ1-1, with no clear D. In germline, CDR1 is SEHNR, CDR2 FQNEAQ (reference sequence). Trimming took off 6 bases at V and 9 bases at J, with 14 bases between the two ends. This CDR3 is 12 amino acids long. CDR3 DNA: TGTGCCAGCAGATACACCGACGCCCAAGCTTTCTTT. Translating gives CASRYTDAQAFF.

The rearrangement joins TRBV5-1 to TRBJ2-1; 11 bases fit TRBD2. The J segment lost 5 bases and the V segment lost 0 bases, leaving 7 bases of the junction unmatched. This CDR3 has 17 residues. Germline V gene lookup returns CDR1 SGHRS and CDR2 YFSETQ. The CDR3 DNA reads TGCGCCAGCAGCTTGGTGCTTAGCGGGGGGGCAGACAATGAGCAGTTCTTC. Its translation: CASSLVLSGGADNEQFF.

The DNA of the CDR3 is TGTGCCAGCAGCCGGGGACCTAGCTCCTACGAGCAGTACTTC. Translated: CASSRGPSSYEQYF. The chain joins TRBV11-2 to TRBJ2-7; either TRBD1 or TRBD2 may supply D (5 bases each). There are 14 residues in the CDR3. V lost 5 bases and J lost 0, with 11 bases in between. CDR1 SGHAT and CDR2 FQNNGV come from the germline V gene.

This sequence joins TRBV18 and TRBJ1-5, with a possible D match to TRBD1 (5 bases). The CDR3 length is 15 residues. CDR1 and CDR2 from the germline V gene are KGHSH and LQKENI. V shed 3 bases and J shed 0 bases, with 9 bases lying between them. Here the CDR3 reads CASSPSGDSNQPQHF. CDR3 sequence (DNA): TGTGCCAGCTCACCTTCGGGGGATAGCAATCAGCCCCAGCATTTT.

V gene TRBV10-3 combines with J gene TRBJ2-7; weak D call: TRBD1 (6 bases). Germline CDR1 and CDR2: ENHRY and SYGVKD. CDR3 length: 13 amino acids. V shed 3 bases and J shed 5 bases, with 11 bases lying between them. The CDR3 nucleotides are TGTGCCATCAGTGAACGAGGGGGACACGAGCAGTACGTC. Translation gives CAISERGGHEQYV.

Worth noting for this clonotype: The conserved closing phenylalanine or tryptophan is absent in this CDR3, likely reflecting a read error. The genes are TRBV29-1 and TRBJ2-5; D uncertain. With 5 bases removed from V and 0 bases from J, the gap between germline ends came to 19 bases. Per the germline V gene, CDR1 is SQVTM and CDR2 is ANQGSEA. The CDR3 spans 16 residues. The CDR3 sequence: CSVLKVGTKYQETQYL. In DNA form, the CDR3 reads TGCAGCGTTCTTAAAGTGGGCACTAAGTACCAAGAGACCCAGTACCTC.

The chain has TRBV20-1 and TRBJ1-3; D gene ambiguous. V dropped 0 bases and J dropped 7 bases, with 16 bases sitting between them. Germline CDR1 reads DFQATT; CDR2 reads SNEGSKA (reference sequence). This CDR3 has 15 amino acids. This CDR3 reads CSARDSSPQKNTIYF. CDR3 nucleotide sequence: TGCAGTGCTAGAGATAGCAGCCCACAGAAGAACACCATATATTTT.

This chain joins TRBV15 and TRBJ1-3, with 8 bases aligning to TRBD1. With 8 bases clipped from V and 2 bases from J, the junction kept 5 bases outside the gene matches. The CDR3 runs 14 residues. Germline CDR1 LNHNV, CDR2 YYDKDF (reference sequence). This CDR3 reads CATEDRGAGNTIYF. Written as DNA, the CDR3 is TGTGCCACCGAAGACAGGGGAGCTGGAAACACCATATATTTT. Full variable domain (outside the CDR3, taken from reference TRBV15 and TRBJ1-3): DAMVIQNPRYQVTQFGKPVTLSCSQTLNHNVMYWYQQKSSQAPKLLFHYYDKDFNNEADTPDNFQSRRPNTSFCFLDIRSPGLGDTAMYLCATEDRGAGNTIYFGEGSWLTVV.

The J gene is TRBJ2-2, the V gene TRBV20-1, with D perhaps TRBD1 (6 bases). In germline, CDR1 is DFQATT, CDR2 SNEGSKA (reference sequence). V was shortened by 3 bases and J by 7 bases, with 12 bases between the two germline ends. The CDR3 is 13 amino acids. This CDR3 reads CSASAQGFGELFF. The DNA of the CDR3 is TGCAGTGCTAGCGCTCAGGGGTTCGGGGAGCTGTTTTTT.